The 27 T cell receptor beta chains reported below all come from one sample, sequenced in a study of blood T cell repertoires in COVID-19 (TCRdb year 2020). Libraries were prepared through the immunoSEQ multiplex PCR assay. The table was pulled from immuneACCESS by TCRdb, which kept in-frame rearrangements only. Such tables lose some clones; where checked, under half of the loss comes from unresolved V genes, and the rest has no known cause. A total of some 390,000 clones appear in this sample, approximately 89% of them only once. 1.7% of the sample goes to the ten largest clones. The sample comprised PBMCs or T cells enriched from blood (not recorded which). Receptors were obtained from a woman in her twenties or thirties who had recovered from COVID-19.

The chain joins TRBV6-2 or TRBV6-3 to TRBJ2-7; 8 bases map to TRBD1. J was trimmed by 3 bases and V by 2 bases; bases with no gene match: 9. Germline CDR1 reads MNHEY; CDR2 reads SVGEGT. The CDR3 has 16 residues. The CDR3 nucleotides are TGTGCCAGCAGTTACCTATTCGGACAGGGCCTCTACGAGCAGTACTTC. Translating it yields CASSYLFGQGLYEQYF.

The chain couples TRBV14 to TRBJ1-2; 7 positions agree with TRBD1. The V segment lost 4 bases and the J segment 10 bases; nucleotides outside the gene matches: 12. Germline V gene lookup returns CDR1 SGHDN and CDR2 FVKESK. The CDR3 totals 14 residues. The CDR3 spells CASSPEGGTVPYTF. The CDR3 bases are TGTGCCAGCAGCCCCGAAGGCGGGACAGTCCCCTACACCTTC. Complete variable domain (other parts from reference TRBV14 and TRBJ1-2): EAGVTQFPSHSVIEKGQTVTLRCDPISGHDNLYWYRRVMGKEIKFLLHFVKESKQDESGMPNNRFLAERTGGTYSTLKVQPAELEDSGVYFCASSPEGGTVPYTFGSGTRLTVV.

J is TRBJ2-1 and V is TRBV6-5; tentative D call: TRBD1 (5 bases). This CDR3 has 13 amino acids. V lost 7 bases and J 6 bases, leaving 13 bases between the germline ends. Germline V gene data show CDR1 as MNHEY and CDR2 as SVGAGI. This CDR3 reads CASTSDRTNEQFF. In DNA, the CDR3 is TGTGCCAGCACTTCAGACAGAACCAATGAGCAGTTCTTC.

V usage is TRBV9 and J usage is TRBJ1-5; D is unresolved. Deletions cut 0 bases from V and 1 base from J, with 8 bases between. This CDR3 has 15 amino acids. The germline V gene encodes CDR1 SGDLS and CDR2 YYNGEE. CDR3 in amino acids: CASSVAPGSNQPQHF. The CDR3 DNA reads TGTGCCAGCAGCGTAGCTCCAGGAAGCAATCAGCCCCAGCATTTT. The complete variable domain, with remaining parts taken from reference TRBV9 and TRBJ1-5, reads DSGVTQTPKHLITATGQRVTLRCSPRSGDLSVYWYQQSLDQGLQFLIQYYNGEERAKGNILERFSAQQFPDLHSELNLSSLELGDSALYFCASSVAPGSNQPQHFGDGTRLSIL.

The chain carries TRBV5-1 and TRBJ2-1; 14 nucleotides align to TRBD2. The CDR3 is 17 amino acids. From germline, CDR1 is SGHRS and CDR2 YFSETQ. V was pared by 4 bases and J by 4 bases, with 7 bases of the junction left unmatched. CDR3 in amino acids: CASSLGGTSGSYNEQFF. The CDR3 DNA reads TGCGCCAGCAGCCTAGGGGGGACTAGCGGGAGTTACAATGAGCAGTTCTTC.

V usage is TRBV25-1 and J usage is TRBJ1-2, with TRBD1 identical over 7 bases. The CDR3 sequence is 15 residues long. The V gene's germline CDR1 is MGHDK and CDR2 SYGVNS. The trim removed 3 bases at V and 3 bases at J, leaving 7 bases unmatched. CDR3 protein: CASSDPTTGDYGYTF. The CDR3 DNA sequence: TGTGCCAGCAGTGACCCTACCACAGGGGACTATGGCTACACCTTC.

J is TRBJ1-6 and V is TRBV6-5, with D perhaps TRBD1 (6 bases). The CDR3 contains 15 residues. CDR1 MNHEY and CDR2 SVGAGI come from the germline V gene. Trimming cost V 3 bases and J 6 bases, with 12 bases left between them. DNA for the CDR3: TGTGCCAGCAGTTATTACAGGGAAGGTAATTCACCCCTCCACTTT. Translating gives CASSYYREGNSPLHF.

The chain couples TRBV6-9 to TRBJ2-3, with unresolved D. This CDR3 is 12 amino acids long. V shed 2 bases and J shed 5 bases, with 5 bases lying between them. Germline V lookup: CDR1 MNHGY, CDR2 SVAAGI. The CDR3 bases are TGTGCCAGCAGTTATCCGGGAGATACGCAGTATTTT. This translates into CASSYPGDTQYF.

CDR3 sequence (DNA): TGTGCCAGCAGTCGGAGGAGGACTCAAAACTATGGCTACACCTTC. This sequence encodes CASSRRRTQNYGYTF. The chain combines TRBV6-5 with TRBJ1-2; D call uncertain. Germline CDR1 reads MNHEY; CDR2 reads SVGAGI. The CDR3 covers 15 residues. The V end was cut by 5 bases, the J end by 2 bases, with 15 bases between.

This clone was observed a single time. This chain links TRBV27 with TRBJ1-2, with D perhaps matching TRBD1 (5 bases). Germline V gene sequence: CDR1 MNHEY, CDR2 SMNVEV (reference sequence). This CDR3 is 13 amino acids long. With 4 bases removed from V and 8 bases from J, the gap between germline ends came to 14 bases. CDR3 sequence (DNA): TGTGCCAGCAGTTGGGGAGGGGATAAGGGCTACACCTTC. This translates into CASSWGGDKGYTF.

V is TRBV28 and J is TRBJ2-7, with TRBD2 matching over 13 bases. Germline V gene lookup returns CDR1 MDHEN and CDR2 SYDVKM. CDR3 length: 15 residues. V lost 5 bases, J lost 3 bases, and 4 bases stayed unmatched. The chain's CDR3 is CASSHGTSGIYEQYF. Written as DNA, the CDR3 is TGTGCCAGCAGTCACGGGACTAGCGGGATCTACGAGCAGTACTTC.

V usage is TRBV24-1 and J usage is TRBJ1-2, with 10 bases aligning to TRBD1. The CDR3 has 17 residues. Germline loops: CDR1 KGHDR, CDR2 SFDVKD. V lost 3 bases to trimming and J lost 4 bases; unmatched junction nucleotides: 10. The CDR3 DNA is TGTGCCACCAGTGATGCCGGGACAGGGGACGGGCTCTATGGCTACACCTTC. It translates to CATSDAGTGDGLYGYTF.

The CDR3 spells CASSLSQGFGTEQYF. CDR3 sequence (DNA): TGTGCCAGCAGTTTATCTCAGGGATTTGGTACCGAGCAGTACTTC. The rearrangement links TRBV27 to TRBJ2-7, with TRBD1 as a possible D gene (5 bases). The germline V and J ends were trimmed by 0 bases and 6 bases, with 15 bases remaining between them. CDR1 and CDR2 (germline): MNHEY, SMNVEV (reference sequence). This CDR3 has 15 residues.

The chain recombines TRBV7-9 with TRBJ2-2; perhaps TRBD1 as D (6 bases). V lost 4 bases and J lost 5, with 17 bases in between. The CDR3 spans 16 residues. Per the germline V gene, CDR1 is SEHNR and CDR2 is FQNEAQ (reference sequence). CDR3 region: CASSSPTGVLTGELFF. The CDR3 DNA is TGTGCCAGCAGCTCACCGACAGGCGTGCTTACCGGGGAGCTGTTTTTT.

In nucleotides, the CDR3 is TGTGCCAGCAGCCAAAGAGGGGAGGACGGCTCCTCCTACGAGCAGTACTTC. The encoded protein is CASSQRGEDGSSYEQYF. This chain uses TRBV3-1 (or the pseudogene TRBV3-2) with TRBJ2-7; perhaps TRBD2 as D (6 bases). The V end was cut by 2 bases, the J end by 0 bases, with 17 bases between. CDR1 LGHDT and CDR2 YNNKEL come from the germline V gene (reference sequence). This CDR3 is 17 amino acids long.

This sequence joins TRBV25-1 and TRBJ1-2; TRBD1 matches 7 bases. Germline V lookup: CDR1 MGHDK, CDR2 SYGVNS. With 6 bases clipped from V and 4 bases from J, the junction kept 11 bases outside the gene matches. CDR3 length: 15 amino acids. The CDR3 DNA sequence: TGTGCCAGCAGCGCAGGGGACAGAACACTCTATGGCTACACCTTC. This codes for CASSAGDRTLYGYTF.

V and J are TRBV12-5 and TRBJ2-7, with D possibly matching TRBD2 (5 bases). Germline CDR1 LGHNT, CDR2 FRNRAP. V was pared by 0 bases and J by 9 bases, with 12 bases between. This CDR3 has 13 residues. The CDR3 DNA reads as TGTGCTAGTGGTTTGGTAGGCGGGTGGATGCAGTACTTC. Its translation: CASGLVGGWMQYF.

The V gene is TRBV9, the J gene TRBJ2-1; 11 bases match TRBD2. Germline CDR1 is SGDLS and CDR2 is YYNGEE. This CDR3 spans 18 amino acids. V shed 1 base and J 10 bases; nucleotides not matched to a gene: 16. CDR3 sequence (DNA): TGTGCCAGCAGCGTAACCCTCTTTAATAGCGGGAGGGCTGGGGAGCAGTTCTTC. It codes for CASSVTLFNSGRAGEQFF.

The rearrangement joins TRBV5-4 to TRBJ1-2, with D possibly being TRBD1 (5 bases). The length of the CDR3 is 15 residues. V dropped 2 bases and J dropped 0 bases, with 11 bases sitting between them. CDR1 SGHNT and CDR2 YYREEE come from the germline V gene (reference sequence). The CDR3 loop reads CASSLGHLANYGYTF. CDR3 nucleotides: TGTGCCAGCAGCTTAGGACACCTGGCTAACTATGGCTACACCTTC. Complete variable domain (other parts from reference TRBV5-4 and TRBJ1-2): ETGVTQSPTHLIKTRGQQVTLRCSSQSGHNTVSWYQQALGQGPQFIFQYYREEENGRGNFPPRFSGLQFPNYSSELNVNALELDDSALYLCASSLGHLANYGYTFGSGTRLTVV.

Concerning this clone itself: The same CDR3 can be traced to other DNA sequences in this sample. The rearrangement links TRBV7-3 to TRBJ1-6, with 8 positions matching TRBD1. The CDR3 consists of 15 residues. Germline V gene lookup returns CDR1 SGHTA and CDR2 FQGTGA. Losses at the gene ends were 5 bases for V and 2 bases for J; bases not matched to a gene: 2. CDR3 in DNA: TGTGCCAGCAGCCTGACAGGGGCCTATAATTCACCCCTCCACTTT. Translated: CASSLTGAYNSPLHF.

The chain links TRBV5-1 to TRBJ1-1; 8 nucleotides line up with TRBD1. With V trimmed by 6 bases and J by 9 bases, 10 bases remained unmatched. The germline V gene encodes CDR1 SGHRS and CDR2 YFSETQ. The CDR3 loop spans 13 amino acids. The CDR3 is CASTPSTGGKAFF. The CDR3 DNA reads TGCGCCAGCACCCCCTCTACAGGGGGAAAAGCTTTCTTT. The full variable domain, with the rest looked up from reference TRBV5-1 and TRBJ1-1, is KAGVTQTPRYLIKTRGQQVTLSCSPISGHRSVSWYQQTPGQGLQFLFEYFSETQRNKGNFPGRFSGRQFSNSRSEMNVSTLELGDSALYLCASTPSTGGKAFFGQGTRLTVV.

The chain joins TRBV20-1 to TRBJ2-7, with D possibly being TRBD2 (6 bases). CDR1 is DFQATT and CDR2 is SNEGSKA in the germline V gene (reference sequence). The CDR3 spans 11 residues. CDR3 sequence: CSVWWGREQYF. The CDR3 nucleotides read TGCAGCGTATGGTGGGGGAGGGAGCAGTACTTC.

This clone has only a few counts. The V and J genes are TRBV19 and TRBJ2-7, with D possibly being TRBD1 (6 bases). This CDR3 is 15 amino acids long. CDR1 and CDR2 (germline): LNHDA, SQIVND (reference sequence). With 5 bases removed from V and 3 bases from J, the gap between germline ends came to 17 bases. The CDR3 spells CASSPRQDPHYEQYF. The CDR3 bases are TGTGCCAGTAGTCCTCGACAGGACCCTCACTACGAGCAGTACTTC.

The chain links TRBV9 to TRBJ2-1; 10 bases fit TRBD2. The germline V gene encodes CDR1 SGDLS and CDR2 YYNGEE. J was trimmed by 6 bases and V by 0 bases; bases with no gene match: 3. The length of the CDR3 is 15 residues. For the CDR3, the DNA is TGTGCCAGCAGCGTAGGTAGCGGGGGGTTCAATGAGCAGTTCTTC. Translated, it gives CASSVGSGGFNEQFF.

This sequence joins TRBV7-3 and TRBJ1-1; tentative D call: TRBD1 (6 bases). V was clipped by 4 bases and J by 7 bases, with 10 bases between them. There are 12 residues in the CDR3. CDR1 is SGHTA, CDR2 FQGTGA, per germline. CDR3 loop: CASSSQGIEAFF. As DNA, the CDR3 is TGTGCCAGCAGCTCCCAGGGGATTGAAGCTTTCTTT.

V and J are TRBV7-3 and TRBJ2-1; TRBD2 agrees at 8 bases. The CDR3 is 15 amino acids. The J segment lost 4 bases and the V segment lost 5 bases, leaving 7 bases of the junction unmatched. Germline-derived CDR1 and CDR2 are SGHTA and FQGTGA. The CDR3 reads CASSTFPGGYNEQFF. Written as DNA, the CDR3 is TGTGCCAGCAGCACCTTTCCGGGGGGGTACAATGAGCAGTTCTTC.

The chain links TRBV27 to TRBJ1-1; TRBD1 might be the D (6 bases). V was cut by 5 bases and J by 5 bases, with 18 bases left in between. Per the germline V gene, CDR1 is MNHEY and CDR2 is SMNVEV (reference sequence). The CDR3 has 15 residues. Written as DNA, the CDR3 is TGTGCCAGCAGTCTAACAGGGTTAGTAGGGACTGAAGCTTTCTTT. As protein: CASSLTGLVGTEAFF.